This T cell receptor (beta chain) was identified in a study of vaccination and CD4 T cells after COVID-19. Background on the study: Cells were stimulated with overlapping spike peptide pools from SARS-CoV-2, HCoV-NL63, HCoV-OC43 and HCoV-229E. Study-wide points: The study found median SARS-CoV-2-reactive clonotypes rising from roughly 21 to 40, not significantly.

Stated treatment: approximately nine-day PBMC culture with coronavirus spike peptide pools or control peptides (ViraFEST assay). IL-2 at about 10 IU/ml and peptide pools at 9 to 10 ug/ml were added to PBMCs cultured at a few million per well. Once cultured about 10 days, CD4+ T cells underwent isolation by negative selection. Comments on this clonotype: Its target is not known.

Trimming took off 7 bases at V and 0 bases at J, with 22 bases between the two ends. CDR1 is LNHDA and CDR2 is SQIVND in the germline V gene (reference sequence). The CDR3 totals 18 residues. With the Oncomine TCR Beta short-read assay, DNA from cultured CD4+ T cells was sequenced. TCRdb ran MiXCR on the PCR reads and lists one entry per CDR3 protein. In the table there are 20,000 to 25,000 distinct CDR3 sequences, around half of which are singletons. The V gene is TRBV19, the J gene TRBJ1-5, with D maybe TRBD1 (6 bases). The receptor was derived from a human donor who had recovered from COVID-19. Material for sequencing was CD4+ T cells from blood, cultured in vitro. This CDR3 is CASTLGGGSGYSNQPQHF. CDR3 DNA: TGTGCCAGTACCCTTGGGGGCGGTAGCGGGTATAGCAATCAGCCCCAGCATTTT. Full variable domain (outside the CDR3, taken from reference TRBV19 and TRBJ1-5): DGGITQSPKYLFRKEGQNVTLSCEQNLNHDAMYWYRQDPGQGLRLIYYSQIVNDFQKGDIAEGYSVSREKKESFPLTVTSAQKNPTAFYLCASTLGGGSGYSNQPQHFGDGTRLSIL.